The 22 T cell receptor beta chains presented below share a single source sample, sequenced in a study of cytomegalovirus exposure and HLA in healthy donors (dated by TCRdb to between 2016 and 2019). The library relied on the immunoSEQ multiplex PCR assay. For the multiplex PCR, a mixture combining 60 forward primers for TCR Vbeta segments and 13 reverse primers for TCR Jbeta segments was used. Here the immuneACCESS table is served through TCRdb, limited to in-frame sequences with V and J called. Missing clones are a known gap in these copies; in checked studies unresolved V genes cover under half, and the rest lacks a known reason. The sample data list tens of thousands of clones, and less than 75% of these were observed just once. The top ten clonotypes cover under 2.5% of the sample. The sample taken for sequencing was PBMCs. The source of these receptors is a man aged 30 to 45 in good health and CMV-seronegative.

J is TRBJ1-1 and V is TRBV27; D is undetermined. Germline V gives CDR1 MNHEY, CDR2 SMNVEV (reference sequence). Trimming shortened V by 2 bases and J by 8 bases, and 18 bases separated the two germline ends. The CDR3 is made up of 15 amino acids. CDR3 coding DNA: TGTGCCAGCAGTTTAATGGGCGGGTCCGGGATAGAAGCTTTCTTT. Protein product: CASSLMGGSGIEAFF.

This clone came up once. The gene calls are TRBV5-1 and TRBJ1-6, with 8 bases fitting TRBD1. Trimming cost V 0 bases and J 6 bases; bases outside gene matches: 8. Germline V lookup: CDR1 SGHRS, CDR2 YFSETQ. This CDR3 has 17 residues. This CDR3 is CASSLEAGGSSNSPLHF. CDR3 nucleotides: TGCGCCAGCAGCTTGGAGGCAGGGGGCTCAAGTAATTCACCCCTCCACTTT.

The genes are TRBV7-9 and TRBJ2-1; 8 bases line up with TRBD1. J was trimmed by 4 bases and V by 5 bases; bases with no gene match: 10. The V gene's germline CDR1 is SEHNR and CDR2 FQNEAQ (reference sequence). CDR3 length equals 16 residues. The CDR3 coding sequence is TGTGCCAGCAGCGAGGCGACAGGGGACCTATACAATGAGCAGTTCTTC. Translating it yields CASSEATGDLYNEQFF.

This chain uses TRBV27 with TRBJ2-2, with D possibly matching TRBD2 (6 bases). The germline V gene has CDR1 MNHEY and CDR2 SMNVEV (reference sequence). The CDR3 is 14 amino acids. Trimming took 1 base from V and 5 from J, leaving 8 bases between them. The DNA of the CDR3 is TGTGCCAGCAGTTTATTGGCGGGAACCGGGGAGCTGTTTTTT. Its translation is CASSLLAGTGELFF.

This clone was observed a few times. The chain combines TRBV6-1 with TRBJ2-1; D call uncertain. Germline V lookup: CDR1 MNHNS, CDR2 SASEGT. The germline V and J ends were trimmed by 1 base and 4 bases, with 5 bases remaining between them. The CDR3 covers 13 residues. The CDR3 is CASSEDSYNEQFF. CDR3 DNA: TGTGCCAGCAGTGAAGACTCTTACAATGAGCAGTTCTTC.

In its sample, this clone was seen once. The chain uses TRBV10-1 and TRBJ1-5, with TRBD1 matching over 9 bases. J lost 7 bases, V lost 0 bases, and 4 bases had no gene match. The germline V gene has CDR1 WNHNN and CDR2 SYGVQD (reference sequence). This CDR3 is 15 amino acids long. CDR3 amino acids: CASSESGQGDQPQHF. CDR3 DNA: TGCGCCAGCAGTGAGTCGGGACAGGGTGACCAGCCCCAGCATTTT.

CDR3 region: CASSYGLAGAEQYF. The CDR3 region has the DNA TGTGCCAGCAGCTACGGACTAGCGGGAGCTGAGCAGTACTTC. The V and J genes are TRBV11-1 and TRBJ2-7; 13 nucleotides match TRBD2. The germline CDR1 and CDR2 sequences are SGHAT and FQDESV (reference sequence). The CDR3 is made up of 14 amino acids. The junction had 4 bases not matched to a gene; V was cut back by 4 bases and J by 7 bases.

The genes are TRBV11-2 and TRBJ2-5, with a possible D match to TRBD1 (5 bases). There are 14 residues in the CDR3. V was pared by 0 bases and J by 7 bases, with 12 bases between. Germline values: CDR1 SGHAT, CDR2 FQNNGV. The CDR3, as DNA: TGTGCCAGCAGCTTAGATCGACAGCCCGGGACCCAGTACTTC. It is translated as CASSLDRQPGTQYF.

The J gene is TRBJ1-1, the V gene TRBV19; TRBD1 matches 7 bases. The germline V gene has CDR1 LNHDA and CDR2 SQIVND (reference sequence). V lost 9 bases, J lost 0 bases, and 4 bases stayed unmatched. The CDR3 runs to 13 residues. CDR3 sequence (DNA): TGTGCCAGCAGACAGGGATTGAACACTGAAGCTTTCTTT. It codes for CASRQGLNTEAFF.

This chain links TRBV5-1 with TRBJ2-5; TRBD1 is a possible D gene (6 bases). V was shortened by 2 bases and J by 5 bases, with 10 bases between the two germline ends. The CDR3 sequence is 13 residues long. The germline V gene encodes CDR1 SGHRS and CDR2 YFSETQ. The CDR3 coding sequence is TGCGCCAGCAGCTTACAGGGCTCTGAGACCCAGTACTTC. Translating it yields CASSLQGSETQYF.

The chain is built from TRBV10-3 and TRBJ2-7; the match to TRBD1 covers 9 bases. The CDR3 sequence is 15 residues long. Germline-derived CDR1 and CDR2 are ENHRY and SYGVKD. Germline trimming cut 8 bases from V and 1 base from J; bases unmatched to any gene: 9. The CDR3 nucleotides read TGTGCCATCGGACGGGGACAGGGTACGTCCTACGAGCAGTACTTC. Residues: CAIGRGQGTSYEQYF.

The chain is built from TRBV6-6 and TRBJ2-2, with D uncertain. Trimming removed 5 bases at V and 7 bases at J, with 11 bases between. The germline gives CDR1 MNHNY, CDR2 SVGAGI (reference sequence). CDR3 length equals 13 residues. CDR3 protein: CASSGQAIGELFF. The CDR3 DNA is TGTGCCAGCAGTGGGCAGGCGATCGGGGAGCTGTTTTTT.

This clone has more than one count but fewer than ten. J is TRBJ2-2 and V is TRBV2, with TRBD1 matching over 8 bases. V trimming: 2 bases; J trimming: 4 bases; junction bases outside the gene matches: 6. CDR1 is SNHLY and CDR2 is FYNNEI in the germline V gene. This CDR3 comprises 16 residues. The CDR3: CASSEYSGGLTGELFF. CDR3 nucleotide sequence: TGTGCCAGCAGTGAATATTCAGGGGGCCTCACCGGGGAGCTGTTTTTT.

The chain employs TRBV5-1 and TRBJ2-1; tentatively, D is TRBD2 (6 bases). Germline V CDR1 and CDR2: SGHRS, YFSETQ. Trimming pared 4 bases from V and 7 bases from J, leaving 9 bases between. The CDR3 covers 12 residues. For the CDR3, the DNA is TGCGCCAGCAGCGGCGGGGAGAATGAGCAGTTCTTC. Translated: CASSGGENEQFF.

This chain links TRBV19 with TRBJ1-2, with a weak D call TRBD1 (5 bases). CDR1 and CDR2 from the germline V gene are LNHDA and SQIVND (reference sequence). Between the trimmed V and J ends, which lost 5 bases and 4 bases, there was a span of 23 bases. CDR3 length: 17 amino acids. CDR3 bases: TGTGCCAGTAGTCCCCTTATCATAACAGGAACACCCTATGGCTACACCTTC. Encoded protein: CASSPLIITGTPYGYTF.

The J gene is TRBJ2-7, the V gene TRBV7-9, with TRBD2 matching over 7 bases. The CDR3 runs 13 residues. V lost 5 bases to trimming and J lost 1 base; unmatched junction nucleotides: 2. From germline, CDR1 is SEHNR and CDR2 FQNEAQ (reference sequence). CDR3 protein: CASSPSGSYEQYF. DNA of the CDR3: TGTGCCAGCAGCCCTAGCGGTTCCTACGAGCAGTACTTC.

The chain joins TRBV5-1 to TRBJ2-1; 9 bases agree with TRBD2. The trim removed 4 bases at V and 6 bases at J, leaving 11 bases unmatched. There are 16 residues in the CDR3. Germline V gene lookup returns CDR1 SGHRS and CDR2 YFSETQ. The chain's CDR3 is CASSPGTAGGLNEQFF. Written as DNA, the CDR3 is TGCGCCAGCAGCCCAGGGACTGCGGGAGGGCTCAATGAGCAGTTCTTC. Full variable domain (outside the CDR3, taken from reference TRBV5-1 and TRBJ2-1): KAGVTQTPRYLIKTRGQQVTLSCSPISGHRSVSWYQQTPGQGLQFLFEYFSETQRNKGNFPGRFSGRQFSNSRSEMNVSTLELGDSALYLCASSPGTAGGLNEQFFGPGTRLTVL.

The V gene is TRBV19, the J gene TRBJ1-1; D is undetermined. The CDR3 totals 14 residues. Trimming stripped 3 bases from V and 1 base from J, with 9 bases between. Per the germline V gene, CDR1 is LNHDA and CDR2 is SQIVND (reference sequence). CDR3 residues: CASSIDEENTEAFF. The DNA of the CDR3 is TGTGCCAGTAGTATCGACGAGGAGAACACTGAAGCTTTCTTT. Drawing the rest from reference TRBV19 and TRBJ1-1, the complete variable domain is DGGITQSPKYLFRKEGQNVTLSCEQNLNHDAMYWYRQDPGQGLRLIYYSQIVNDFQKGDIAEGYSVSREKKESFPLTVTSAQKNPTAFYLCASSIDEENTEAFFGQGTRLTVV.

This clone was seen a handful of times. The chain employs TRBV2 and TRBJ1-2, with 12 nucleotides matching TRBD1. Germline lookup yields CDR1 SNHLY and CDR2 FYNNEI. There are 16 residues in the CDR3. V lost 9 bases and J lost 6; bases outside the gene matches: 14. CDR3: CASIHRDRGREDGYTF. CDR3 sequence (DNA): TGTGCCAGTATACACCGGGACAGGGGGCGCGAGGATGGCTACACCTTC.

DNA of the CDR3: TGTGCCAGCAGTGGACAGGCCTATCAGCCCCAGCATTTT. This gives the protein CASSGQAYQPQHF. This rearrangement joins TRBV6-5 to TRBJ1-5; TRBD1 agrees at 7 bases. The ends lost 5 bases at V and 5 bases at J; junction bases unmatched: 3. The CDR3 is made up of 13 amino acids. From germline, CDR1 is MNHEY and CDR2 SVGAGI.

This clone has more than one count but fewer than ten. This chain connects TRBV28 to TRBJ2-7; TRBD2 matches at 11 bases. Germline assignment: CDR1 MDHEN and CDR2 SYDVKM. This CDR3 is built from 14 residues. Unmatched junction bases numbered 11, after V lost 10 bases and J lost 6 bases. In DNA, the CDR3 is TGTGCCACTTTACTAGCGGGAGCAGGGTCCGAGCAGTACTTC. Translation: CATLLAGAGSEQYF. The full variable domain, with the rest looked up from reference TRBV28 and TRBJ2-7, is DVKVTQSSRYLVKRTGEKVFLECVQDMDHENMFWYRQDPGLGLRLIYFSYDVKMKEKGDIPEGYSVSREKKERFSLILESASTNQTSMYLCATLLAGAGSEQYFGPGTRLTVT.

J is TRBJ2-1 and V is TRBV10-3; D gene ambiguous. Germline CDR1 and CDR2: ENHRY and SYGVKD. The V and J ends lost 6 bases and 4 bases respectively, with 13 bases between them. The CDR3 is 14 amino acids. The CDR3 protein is CAIRTDSRYNEQFF. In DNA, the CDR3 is TGTGCCATCAGGACCGACTCGCGGTACAATGAGCAGTTCTTC.